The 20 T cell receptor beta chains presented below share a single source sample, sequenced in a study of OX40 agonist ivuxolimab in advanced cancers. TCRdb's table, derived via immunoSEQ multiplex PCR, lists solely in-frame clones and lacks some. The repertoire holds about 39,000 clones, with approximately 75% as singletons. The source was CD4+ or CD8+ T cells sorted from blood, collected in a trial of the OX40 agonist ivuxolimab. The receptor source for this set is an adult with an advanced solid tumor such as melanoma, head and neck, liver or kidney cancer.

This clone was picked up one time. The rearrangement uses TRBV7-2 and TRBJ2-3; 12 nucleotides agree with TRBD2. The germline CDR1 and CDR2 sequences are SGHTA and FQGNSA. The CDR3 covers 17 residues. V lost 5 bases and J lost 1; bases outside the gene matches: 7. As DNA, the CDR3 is TGTGCCAGCAGCCTCCGGCGACTAGCGGGAGGCACAGATACGCAGTATTTT. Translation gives CASSLRRLAGGTDTQYF.

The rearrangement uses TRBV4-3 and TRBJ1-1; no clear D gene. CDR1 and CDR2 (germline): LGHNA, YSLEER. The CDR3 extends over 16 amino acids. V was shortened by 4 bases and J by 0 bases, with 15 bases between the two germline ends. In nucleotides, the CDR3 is TGCGCCAGCAGCCCAAGCGGTATTAGATTGAACACTGAAGCTTTCTTT. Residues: CASSPSGIRLNTEAFF.

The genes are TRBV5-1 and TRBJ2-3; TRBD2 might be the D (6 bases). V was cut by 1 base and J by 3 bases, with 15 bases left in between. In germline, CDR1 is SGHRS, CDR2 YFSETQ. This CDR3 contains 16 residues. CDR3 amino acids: CASSLSLGGDTDTQYF. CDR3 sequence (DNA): TGCGCCAGCAGCTTGTCCCTGGGGGGAGATACAGATACGCAGTATTTT.

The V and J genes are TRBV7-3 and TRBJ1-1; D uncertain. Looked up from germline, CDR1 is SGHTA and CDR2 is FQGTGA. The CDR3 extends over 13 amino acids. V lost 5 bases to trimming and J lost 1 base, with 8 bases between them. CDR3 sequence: CASSQGTNTEAFF. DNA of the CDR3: TGTGCCAGCAGCCAAGGTACGAACACTGAAGCTTTCTTT.

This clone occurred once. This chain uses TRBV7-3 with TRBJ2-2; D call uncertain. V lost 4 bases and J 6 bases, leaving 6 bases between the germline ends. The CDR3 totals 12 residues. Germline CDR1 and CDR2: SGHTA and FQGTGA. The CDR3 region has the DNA TGTGCCAGCAGCTCTAGGGCCGGGGAGCTGTTTTTT. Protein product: CASSSRAGELFF.

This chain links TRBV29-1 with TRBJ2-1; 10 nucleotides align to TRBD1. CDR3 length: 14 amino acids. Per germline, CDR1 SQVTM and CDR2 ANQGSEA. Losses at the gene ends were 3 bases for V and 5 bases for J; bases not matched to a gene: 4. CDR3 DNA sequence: TGCAGCGTTGAGGGACAGGGGAAAGACAATGAGCAGTTCTTC. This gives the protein CSVEGQGKDNEQFF.

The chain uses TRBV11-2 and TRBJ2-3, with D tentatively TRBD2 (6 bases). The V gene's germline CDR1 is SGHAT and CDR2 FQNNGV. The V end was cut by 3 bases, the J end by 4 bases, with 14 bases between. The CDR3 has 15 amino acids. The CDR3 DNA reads TGTGCCAGCAGCTTCGGGGGAAGGACGGCAGATACGCAGTATTTT. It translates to CASSFGGRTADTQYF.

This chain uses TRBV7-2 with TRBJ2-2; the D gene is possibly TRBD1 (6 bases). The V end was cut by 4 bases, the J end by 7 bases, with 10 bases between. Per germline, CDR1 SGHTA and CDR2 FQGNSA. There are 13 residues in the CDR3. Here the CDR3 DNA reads TGTGCCAGCAGCTCCTTCAGGGGCGGGGAGCTGTTTTTT. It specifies CASSSFRGGELFF. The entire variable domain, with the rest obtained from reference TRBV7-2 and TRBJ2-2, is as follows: GAGVSQSPSNKVTEKGKDVELRCDPISGHTALYWYRQSLGQGLEFLIYFQGNSAPDKSGLPSDRFSAERTGGSVSTLTIQRTQQEDSAVYLCASSSFRGGELFFGEGSRLTVL.

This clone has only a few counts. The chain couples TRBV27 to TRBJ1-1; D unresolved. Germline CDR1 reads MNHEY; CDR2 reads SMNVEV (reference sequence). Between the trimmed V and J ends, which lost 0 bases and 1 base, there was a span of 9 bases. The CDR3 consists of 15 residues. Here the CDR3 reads CASSLSVAGNTEAFF. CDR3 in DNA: TGTGCCAGCAGTTTATCGGTAGCAGGGAACACTGAAGCTTTCTTT.

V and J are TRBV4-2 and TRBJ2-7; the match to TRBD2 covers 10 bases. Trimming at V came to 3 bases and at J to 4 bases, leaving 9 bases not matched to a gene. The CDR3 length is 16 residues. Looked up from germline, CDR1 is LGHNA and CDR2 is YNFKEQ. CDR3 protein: CASSQLSAGGPYEQYF. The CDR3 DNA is TGTGCCAGCAGCCAGCTCTCAGCGGGAGGGCCTTACGAGCAGTACTTC.

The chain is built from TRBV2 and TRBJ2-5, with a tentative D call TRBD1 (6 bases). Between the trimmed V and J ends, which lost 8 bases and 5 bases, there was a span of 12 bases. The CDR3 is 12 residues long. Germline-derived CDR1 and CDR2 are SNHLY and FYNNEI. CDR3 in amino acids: CASLRGGETQYF. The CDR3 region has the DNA TGTGCCAGCCTCAGGGGCGGGGAGACCCAGTACTTC.

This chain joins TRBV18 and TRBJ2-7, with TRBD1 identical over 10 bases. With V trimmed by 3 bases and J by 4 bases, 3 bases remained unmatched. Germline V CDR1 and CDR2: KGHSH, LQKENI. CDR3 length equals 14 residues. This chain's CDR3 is CASSPDRGVYEQYV. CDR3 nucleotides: TGTGCCAGCTCACCGGACAGGGGGGTATACGAGCAGTACGTC.

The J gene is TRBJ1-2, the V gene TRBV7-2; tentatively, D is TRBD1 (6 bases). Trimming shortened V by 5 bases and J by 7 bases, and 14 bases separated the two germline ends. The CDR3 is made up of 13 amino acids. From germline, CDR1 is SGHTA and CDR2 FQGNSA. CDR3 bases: TGTGCCAGCAGCAAAGACAGGAGAAGTGGCTACACCTTC. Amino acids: CASSKDRRSGYTF. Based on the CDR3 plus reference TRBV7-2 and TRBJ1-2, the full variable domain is GAGVSQSPSNKVTEKGKDVELRCDPISGHTALYWYRQSLGQGLEFLIYFQGNSAPDKSGLPSDRFSAERTGGSVSTLTIQRTQQEDSAVYLCASSKDRRSGYTFGSGTRLTVV.

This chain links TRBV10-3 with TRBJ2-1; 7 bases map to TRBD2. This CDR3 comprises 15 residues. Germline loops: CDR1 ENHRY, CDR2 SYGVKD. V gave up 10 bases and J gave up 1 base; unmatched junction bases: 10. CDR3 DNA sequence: TGTGCCACCTCACTCGCGGGGGAGTCCTACAATGAGCAGTTCTTC. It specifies CATSLAGESYNEQFF.

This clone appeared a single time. The CDR3 sequence is CASSYSRVEKLFF. DNA for the CDR3: TGTGCCAGCAGTTACTCCCGGGTGGAGAAACTGTTTTTT. The chain couples TRBV6-5 to TRBJ1-4; unclear D gene. The CDR3 consists of 13 residues. Germline CDR1 and CDR2: MNHEY and SVGAGI. V was pared by 0 bases and J by 11 bases, with 10 bases between.

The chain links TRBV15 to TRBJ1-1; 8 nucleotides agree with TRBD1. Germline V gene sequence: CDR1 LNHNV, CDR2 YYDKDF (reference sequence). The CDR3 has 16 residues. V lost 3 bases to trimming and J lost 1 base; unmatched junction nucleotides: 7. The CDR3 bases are TGTGCCACCAGCAGTCTCGGACAGGGACGGAACACTGAAGCTTTCTTT. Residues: CATSSLGQGRNTEAFF.

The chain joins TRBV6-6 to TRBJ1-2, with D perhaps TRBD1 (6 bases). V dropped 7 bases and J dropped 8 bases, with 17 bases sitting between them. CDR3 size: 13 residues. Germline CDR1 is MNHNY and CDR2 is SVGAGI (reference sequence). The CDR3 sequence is CASTNRDREGYTF. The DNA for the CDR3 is TGTGCCAGCACCAACAGGGATAGGGAAGGCTACACCTTC.

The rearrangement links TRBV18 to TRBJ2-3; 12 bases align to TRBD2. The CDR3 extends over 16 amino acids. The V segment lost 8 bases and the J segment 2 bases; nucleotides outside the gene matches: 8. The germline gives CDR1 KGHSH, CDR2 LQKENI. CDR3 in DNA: TGTGCCAGCCCAGGAGGACTAGCGGGGTTCACAGATACGCAGTATTTT. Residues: CASPGGLAGFTDTQYF.

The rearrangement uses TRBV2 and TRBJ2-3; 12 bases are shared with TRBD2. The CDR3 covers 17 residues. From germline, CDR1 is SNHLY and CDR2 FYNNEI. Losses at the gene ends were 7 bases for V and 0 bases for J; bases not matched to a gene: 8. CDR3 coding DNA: TGTGCCAGCATTATGGGACTAGCGGGCTCTAGCACAGATACGCAGTATTTT. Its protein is CASIMGLAGSSTDTQYF.

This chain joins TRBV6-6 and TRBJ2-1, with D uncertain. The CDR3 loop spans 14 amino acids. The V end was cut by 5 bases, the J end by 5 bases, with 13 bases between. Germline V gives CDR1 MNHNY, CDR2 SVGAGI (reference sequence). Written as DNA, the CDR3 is TGTGCCAGCAGTCCTTCCACATTTAACAATGAGCAGTTCTTC. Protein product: CASSPSTFNNEQFF.